The 19 T cell receptor beta chains listed next were all sequenced from one sample in a study of cytomegalovirus exposure and HLA in healthy donors. PCR used 60 Vbeta primers and 13 Jbeta primers. Some clones are missing from TCRdb's copy, which holds only in-frame ones; the method was immunoSEQ multiplex PCR. Of about 82,000 clones detected, around 10% appear once; the ten largest clones hold 24%. The sample was PBMCs. These receptors were taken from a man between 60 and 70 years old in good health and CMV-seropositive.

This sequence joins TRBV16 and TRBJ2-7, with 8 bases that match TRBD1. Trimming took 4 bases from V and 4 from J; bases not matched to a gene: 6. There are 14 residues in the CDR3. The germline V gene encodes CDR1 KGHSY and CDR2 FQNENV. The CDR3 DNA follows: TGTGCCAGCAGCCCGGACAGGGTAGGATACGAGCAGTACGTC. As protein: CASSPDRVGYEQYV.

This clone has more than one count but fewer than ten. This chain connects TRBV7-8 to TRBJ2-7; 13 bases fit TRBD2. From germline, CDR1 is SGHVS and CDR2 FQNEAQ. The V gene end was trimmed by 4 bases and the J gene end by 2 bases; junction bases not matched to a gene: 20. The CDR3 totals 21 residues. The CDR3 sequence: CASSSGLAGPIERLPAYEQYF. The CDR3 DNA reads as TGTGCCAGCAGCTCGGGACTAGCGGGGCCTATCGAACGTTTACCGGCCTACGAGCAGTACTTC.

This clone occurred a few times. The chain couples TRBV15 to TRBJ2-7; 7 bases map to TRBD1. The CDR3 covers 16 residues. The germline CDR1 and CDR2 sequences are LNHNV and YYDKDF (reference sequence). The CDR3 DNA reads TGTGCCGCCAGCGACCCGGGACAGCGCCCCTCCTACGAGCAGTACGTC. The encoded protein is CAASDPGQRPSYEQYV.

V and J are TRBV28 and TRBJ1-2, with D maybe TRBD1 (5 bases). The CDR3 totals 12 residues. Trimming shortened V by 8 bases and J by 1 base, and 8 bases separated the two germline ends. CDR1 is MDHEN, CDR2 SYDVKM, per germline. CDR3 bases: TGTGCCAGCTCCGGGGGTAACTATGGCTACACCTTC. Translating gives CASSGGNYGYTF.

This clone was observed a handful of times. The CDR3 bases are TGCGCCAGCAGCTTGGGAGAGGGAGAAGCTTTCTTT. This gives the protein CASSLGEGEAFF. The chain has TRBV5-1 and TRBJ1-1; D ambiguous. Per germline, CDR1 SGHRS and CDR2 YFSETQ. CDR3 length equals 12 residues. Trimming stripped 0 bases from V and 8 bases from J, with 8 bases between.

The genes are TRBV7-6 and TRBJ1-1; 9 bases are a match to TRBD1. Germline V CDR1 and CDR2: SGHVS, FNYEAQ. This CDR3 spans 18 amino acids. The V and J ends lost 5 bases and 6 bases, in that order; junction bases with no gene match: 19. CDR3 sequence reads: CASSPKPGTGIQDPEAFF. The CDR3 nucleotides read TGTGCCAGCAGCCCAAAACCCGGGACAGGGATCCAAGACCCTGAAGCTTTCTTT.

In its sample, this clone was seen a few times. The V call is TRBV7-9, the J call TRBJ2-5; 8 bases line up with TRBD1. V lost 5 bases to trimming and J lost 7 bases; unmatched junction nucleotides: 12. The CDR3 covers 15 residues. CDR1 SEHNR and CDR2 FQNEAQ come from the germline V gene (reference sequence). CDR3 region: CASSAPTSTGGTQYF. CDR3 sequence (DNA): TGTGCCAGCAGCGCGCCGACAAGCACAGGGGGGACCCAGTACTTC.

This clone was recorded a few times. V and J are TRBV7-2 and TRBJ2-3, with TRBD2 as a possible D gene (6 bases). Germline V gives CDR1 SGHTA, CDR2 FQGNSA. Trimming pared 1 base from V and 3 bases from J, leaving 11 bases between. The CDR3 sequence is 15 residues long. The CDR3 sequence: CASSLGAGGTDTQYF. CDR3 bases: TGTGCCAGCAGCTTAGGAGCCGGGGGAACAGATACGCAGTATTTT.

The chain couples TRBV30 to TRBJ1-5, with 7 bases lining up with TRBD1. Per germline, CDR1 GTSNPN and CDR2 SVGIG (reference sequence). The CDR3 has 14 amino acids. Germline trimming cut 3 bases from V and 3 bases from J; bases unmatched to any gene: 5. For the CDR3, the DNA is TGTGCCTGGAGCAAGGGACAGTTCAATCAGCCCCAGCATTTT. It codes for CAWSKGQFNQPQHF. Using reference TRBV30 and TRBJ1-5 for the parts outside the CDR3, the full variable domain is SQTIHQWPATLVQPVGSPLSLECTVEGTSNPNLYWYRQAAGRGLQLLFYSVGIGQISSEVPQNLSASRPQDRQFILSSKKLLLSDSGFYLCAWSKGQFNQPQHFGDGTRLSIL.

The chain recombines TRBV28 with TRBJ2-1, with D perhaps TRBD2 (5 bases). Germline CDR1 reads MDHEN; CDR2 reads SYDVKM. The CDR3 loop spans 11 amino acids. V was clipped by 7 bases and J by 10 bases, with 11 bases between them. As DNA, the CDR3 is TGTGCCAGCACCCTCGGCGGGGAGCAGTTCTTC. This gives the protein CASTLGGEQFF.

About this clone: An end of the junction does not agree with germline; a read error may underlie this. V and J are TRBV19 and TRBJ2-7, with TRBD1 matching over 10 bases. The CDR3 contains 14 residues. Germline V CDR1 and CDR2: LNHDA, SQIVND (reference sequence). CDR3 nucleotides: TGTGCCAGTAGCCCCACACCGGGACAGGGGTTATTAGTCTTC. It yields the protein CASSPTPGQGLLVF.

This clone was counted between two and nine times. This chain uses TRBV18 with TRBJ2-7, with 7 bases aligning to TRBD1. CDR3 length: 16 residues. Unmatched junction bases numbered 14, after V lost 3 bases and J lost 6 bases. Germline lookup yields CDR1 KGHSH and CDR2 LQKENI. The CDR3 protein is CASSPILGDRGTEQYF. The CDR3 DNA follows: TGTGCCAGCTCACCCATTTTAGGGGACAGAGGGACCGAGCAGTACTTC. Full variable domain (rest looked up from reference TRBV18 and TRBJ2-7): NAGVMQNPRHLVRRRGQEARLRCSPMKGHSHVYWYRQLPEEGLKFMVYLQKENIIDESGMPKERFSAEFPKEGPSILRIQQVVRGDSAAYFCASSPILGDRGTEQYFGPGTRLTVT.

This clone has more than one count but fewer than ten. The rearrangement uses TRBV28 and TRBJ1-3, with D possibly TRBD1 on 5 matching bases. Trimming pared 5 bases from V and 3 bases from J, leaving 14 bases between. The CDR3 covers 15 residues. Germline CDR1 and CDR2: MDHEN and SYDVKM. The CDR3 sequence is CASSSQGGDGNTIYF. CDR3 bases: TGTGCCAGCAGTAGTCAGGGAGGGGATGGAAACACCATATATTTT.

This clone has just a few counts. The chain carries TRBV9 and TRBJ1-6; D perhaps matches TRBD1 (6 bases). Germline V lookup: CDR1 SGDLS, CDR2 YYNGEE. The CDR3 covers 14 residues. With 6 bases removed from V and 6 bases from J, the gap between germline ends came to 13 bases. The CDR3 region is CASTLGTPNSPLHF. Written as DNA, the CDR3 is TGTGCCAGCACCCTAGGGACACCTAATTCACCCCTCCACTTT. Filled out from reference TRBV9 and TRBJ1-6, the complete variable domain reads DSGVTQTPKHLITATGQRVTLRCSPRSGDLSVYWYQQSLDQGLQFLIQYYNGEERAKGNILERFSAQQFPDLHSELNLSSLELGDSALYFCASTLGTPNSPLHFGNGTRLTVT.

V gene TRBV19 combines with J gene TRBJ1-4; 7 nucleotides agree with TRBD1. CDR3 length: 15 residues. CDR1 is LNHDA and CDR2 is SQIVND in the germline V gene (reference sequence). The V segment lost 7 bases and the J segment 5 bases; nucleotides outside the gene matches: 10. This CDR3 reads CASMIQGRENEKLFF. DNA for the CDR3: TGTGCCAGTATGATACAGGGGAGAGAGAATGAAAAACTGTTTTTT. The whole variable domain, remainder taken from reference TRBV19 and TRBJ1-4, is DGGITQSPKYLFRKEGQNVTLSCEQNLNHDAMYWYRQDPGQGLRLIYYSQIVNDFQKGDIAEGYSVSREKKESFPLTVTSAQKNPTAFYLCASMIQGRENEKLFFGSGTQLSVL.

This clone has just a few counts. This chain joins TRBV5-1 and TRBJ2-1, with unresolved D. The CDR3 has 16 residues. Germline CDR1 reads SGHRS; CDR2 reads YFSETQ. With 0 bases removed from V and 2 bases from J, the gap between germline ends came to 12 bases. CDR3 coding DNA: TGCGCCAGCAGCTTGGGGATACGAGGCGCCTACAATGAGCAGTTCTTC. Translating it yields CASSLGIRGAYNEQFF.

The chain links TRBV5-1 to TRBJ2-2; D is unclear. The germline CDR1 and CDR2 sequences are SGHRS and YFSETQ. CDR3 length equals 13 residues. V was trimmed by 0 bases and J by 6 bases, leaving 6 bases between them. The CDR3 reads CASSLDGSGELFF. The CDR3 region has the DNA TGCGCCAGCAGCTTGGACGGGTCCGGGGAGCTGTTTTTT.

The chain has TRBV28 and TRBJ2-2; 8 bases match TRBD2. CDR1 and CDR2 from the germline V gene are MDHEN and SYDVKM. The junction had 8 bases not matched to a gene; V was cut back by 2 bases and J by 6 bases. This CDR3 spans 16 amino acids. CDR3 DNA sequence: TGTGCCAGCAGTTTACCTCGGGAGGGCCGTGCCGGGGAGCTGTTTTTT. Translated: CASSLPREGRAGELFF.

The V call is TRBV28, the J call TRBJ2-7; possible D gene TRBD1, 6 bases. The CDR3 consists of 13 residues. V lost 11 bases and J 0 bases, leaving 14 bases between the germline ends. Germline V gene data show CDR1 as MDHEN and CDR2 as SYDVKM. DNA of the CDR3: TGTGCCGGCCGGGCACAGGGCTCCTACGAGCAGTACTTC. It is translated as CAGRAQGSYEQYF. Supplemented by reference TRBV28 and TRBJ2-7, the full variable domain reads DVKVTQSSRYLVKRTGEKVFLECVQDMDHENMFWYRQDPGLGLRLIYFSYDVKMKEKGDIPEGYSVSREKKERFSLILESASTNQTSMYLCAGRAQGSYEQYFGPGTRLTVT.